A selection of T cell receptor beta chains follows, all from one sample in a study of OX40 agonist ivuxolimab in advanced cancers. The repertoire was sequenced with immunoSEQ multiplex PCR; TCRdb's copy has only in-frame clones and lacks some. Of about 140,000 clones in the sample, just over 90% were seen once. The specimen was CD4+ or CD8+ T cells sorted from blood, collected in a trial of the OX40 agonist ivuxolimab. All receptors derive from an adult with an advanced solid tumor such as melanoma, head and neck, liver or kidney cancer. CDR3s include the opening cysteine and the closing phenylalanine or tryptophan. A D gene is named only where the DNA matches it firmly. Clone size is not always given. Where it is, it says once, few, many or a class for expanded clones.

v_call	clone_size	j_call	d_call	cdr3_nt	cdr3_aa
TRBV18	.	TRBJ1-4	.	TGTGCCAGCTCACCGGGAGAAAAACTGTTTTTT	CASSPGEKLFF
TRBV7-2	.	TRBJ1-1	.	TGTGCCAGCAGCAAACAGGTTATGAACACTGAAGCTTTCTTT	CASSKQVMNTEAFF
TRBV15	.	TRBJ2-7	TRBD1	TGTGCCACCAGCCCCCGGGGGACAGGGTTCGAGCAGTACTTC	CATSPRGTGFEQYF
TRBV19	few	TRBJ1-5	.	TGTGCCAGTAGTATAGGCAGCTACAATCAGCCCCAGCATTTT	CASSIGSYNQPQHF
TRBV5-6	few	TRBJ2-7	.	TGTGCCAGCAGCTGGGCCGGGACCTCAAGCGTGCAGTACTTC	CASSWAGTSSVQYF
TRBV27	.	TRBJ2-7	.	TGTGCCAGCAGTTTATACGGCACCCACTACGAGCAGTACTTC	CASSLYGTHYEQYF
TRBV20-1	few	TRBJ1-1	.	TGCAGTGCTTCTAGACAGATAGAAGCTTTCTTT	CSASRQIEAFF
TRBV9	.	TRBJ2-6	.	TGTGCCAGCAGTCAGGAGGAGGGGATCTCTGGGGCCAACGTCCTGACTTTC	CASSQEEGISGANVLTF
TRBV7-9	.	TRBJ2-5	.	TGTGCCAGCAGCTTCGAAGGTGGGAGGGGGGAAACCCAGTACTTC	CASSFEGGRGETQYF
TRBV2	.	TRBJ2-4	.	TGTGCCAGCGCTTCGAGCGGGCCCGTCAAAAACATTCAGTACTTC	CASASSGPVKNIQYF
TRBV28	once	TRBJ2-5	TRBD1	TGTGCCAGCAGTTTAAGAGGGGGCGCGGAGACCCAGTACTTC	CASSLRGGAETQYF
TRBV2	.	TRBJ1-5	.	TGTGCCGTACAGCTAGTAGGTAGCGAGCCCCAGCATTTT	CAVQLVGSEPQHF
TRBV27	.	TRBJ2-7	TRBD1	TGTGCCAGCAGTAGACAGGGGCACTCCTACGAGCAGTACTTC	CASSRQGHSYEQYF
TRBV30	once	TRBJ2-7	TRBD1	TGTGCCTGGAGTGGAATCCTCTTAGGACAGGGGAACTACGAGCAGTACTTC	CAWSGILLGQGNYEQYF
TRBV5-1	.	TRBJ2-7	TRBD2	TGCGCCAGCAGCCCCCAAGGACTAGCGGGAGGGCCCAACGAGCAGTACTTC	CASSPQGLAGGPNEQYF
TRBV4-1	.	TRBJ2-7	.	TGCGCCAGCAGCCAAGCCTCCCTCCCCCAGTACGAGCAGTACTTC	CASSQASLPQYEQYF
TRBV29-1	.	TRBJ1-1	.	TGCAGCTCTTCGGGGGTCAGGGGATACACTGAAGCTTTCTTT	CSSSGVRGYTEAFF
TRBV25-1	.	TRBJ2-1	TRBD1	TGTGCCAGCAGTGACTGGGACAGGTACAATGAGCAGTTCTTC	CASSDWDRYNEQFF
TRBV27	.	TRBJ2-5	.	TGTGCCAGCAGTTTGCGAAGGGACGGTTGGGCGACCCAGTACTTC	CASSLRRDGWATQYF
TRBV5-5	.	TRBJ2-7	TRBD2	TGTGCCAGCAGCTTCAGGTCGGGGAGGGACTACGAGCAGTACTTC	CASSFRSGRDYEQYF